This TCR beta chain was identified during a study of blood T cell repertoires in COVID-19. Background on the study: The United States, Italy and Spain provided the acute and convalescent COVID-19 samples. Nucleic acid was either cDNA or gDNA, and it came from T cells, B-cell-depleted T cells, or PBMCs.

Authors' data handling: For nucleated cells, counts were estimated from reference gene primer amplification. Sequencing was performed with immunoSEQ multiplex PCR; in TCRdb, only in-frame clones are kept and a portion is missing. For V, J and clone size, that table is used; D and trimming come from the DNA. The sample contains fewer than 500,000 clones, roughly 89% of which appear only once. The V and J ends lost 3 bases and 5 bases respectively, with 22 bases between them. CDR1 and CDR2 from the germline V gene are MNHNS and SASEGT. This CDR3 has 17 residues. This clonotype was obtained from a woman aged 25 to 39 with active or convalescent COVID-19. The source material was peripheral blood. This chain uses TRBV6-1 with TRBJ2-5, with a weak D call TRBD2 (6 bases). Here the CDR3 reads CASSDLYGGKGRETQYF. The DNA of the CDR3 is TGTGCCAGCAGTGATCTCTATGGGGGGAAGGGGCGGGAGACCCAGTACTTC.